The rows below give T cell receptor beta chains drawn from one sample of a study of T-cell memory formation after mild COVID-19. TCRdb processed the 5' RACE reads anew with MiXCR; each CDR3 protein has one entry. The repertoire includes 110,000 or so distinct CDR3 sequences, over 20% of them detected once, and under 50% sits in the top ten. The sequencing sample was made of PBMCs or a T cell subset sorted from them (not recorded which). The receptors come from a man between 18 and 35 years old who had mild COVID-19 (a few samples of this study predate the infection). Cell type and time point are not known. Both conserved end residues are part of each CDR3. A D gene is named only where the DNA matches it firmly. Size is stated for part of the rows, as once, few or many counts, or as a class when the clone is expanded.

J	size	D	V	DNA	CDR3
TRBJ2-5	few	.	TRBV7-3	TGTGCCAGCAGCTCGGGACTCCCTGGGGAGGCCCAGTACTTC	CASSSGLPGEAQYF
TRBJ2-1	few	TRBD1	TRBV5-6	TGTGCCAGCAGCCGACCAGGGGGCTATGAGCAGTTCTTC	CASSRPGGYEQFF
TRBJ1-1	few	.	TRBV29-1	TGCAGCGTTGCACAGGCTTACACTGAAGCTTTCTTT	CSVAQAYTEAFF
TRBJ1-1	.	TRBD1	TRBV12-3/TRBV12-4	TGTGCCAGCATCCTCGGACAGGGGCTATTGACTGAAGCTTTCTTT	CASILGQGLLTEAFF
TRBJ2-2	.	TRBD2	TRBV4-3	TGCGCCAGCAGCCCCCCCGGGGGGGTGGACACCGGGGAGCTGTTTTTT	CASSPPGGVDTGELFF
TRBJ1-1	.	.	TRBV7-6	TGTGCCAGCAGCTTAGGACCGGCAACTGAAGCTTTCTTT	CASSLGPATEAFF
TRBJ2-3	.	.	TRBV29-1	TGCAGCGTTGAATATTATGCAGATACGCAGTATTTT	CSVEYYADTQYF
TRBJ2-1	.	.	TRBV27	TGTGCCAGCAGTTTATCGGTCACCTCCTACAATGAGCAGTTCTTC	CASSLSVTSYNEQFF
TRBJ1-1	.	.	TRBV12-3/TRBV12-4	TGTGCCAGCAGTAAGACAGGTAACACTGAAGCTTTCTTT	CASSKTGNTEAFF
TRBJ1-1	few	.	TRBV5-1	TGCGCCAGCAGCCCCGGAGGGGTGAACACTGAAGCTTTCTTT	CASSPGGVNTEAFF
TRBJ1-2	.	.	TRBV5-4	TGTGCCAGCAGCTACCCGCCCTATGGCTACACCTTC	CASSYPPYGYTF
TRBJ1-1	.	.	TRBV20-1	TGCAGTGCTTGGTCCTCGGGACACCCGAACACTGAAGCTTTCTTT	CSAWSSGHPNTEAFF
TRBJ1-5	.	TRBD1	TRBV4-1	TGCGCCAGCAGCCATGTGACAGGGGGAGGTCAGCCCCAGCATTTT	CASSHVTGGGQPQHF
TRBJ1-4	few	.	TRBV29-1	TGCAGCGTTGAACTTCGGGGAAAGGAAGAAAAACTGTTTTTT	CSVELRGKEEKLFF
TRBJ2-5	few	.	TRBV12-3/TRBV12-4	TGTGCCAGCAGTTTATGGTACAGGACCAAAGAGACCCAGTACTTC	CASSLWYRTKETQYF
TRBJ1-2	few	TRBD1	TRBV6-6	TGTGCCAGCAGTTACGCCCCCGGGACAGGGGCCGCCTCCTTC	CASSYAPGTGAASF
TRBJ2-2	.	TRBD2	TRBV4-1	TGCGCCAGCAGCCAAGATCGGGGGGCCGGGGAGCTGTTTTTT	CASSQDRGAGELFF
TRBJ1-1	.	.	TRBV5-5	TGTGCCAGCAGCTTGTCGCGGCTATTCGCTGAAGCTTTCTTT	CASSLSRLFAEAFF
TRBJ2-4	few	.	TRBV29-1	TGCAGCGCTGCTGGGGGGCTAGCCAAAAACATTCAGTACTTC	CSAAGGLAKNIQYF
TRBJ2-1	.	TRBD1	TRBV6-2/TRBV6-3	TGTGCCAGCGGCCATCGGACAGGGGCCTACAATGAGCAGTTCTTC	CASGHRTGAYNEQFF
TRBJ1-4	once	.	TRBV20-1	TGCAGTGCTAGAGATCTCGCGACGATCGATGAAAAACTGTTTTTT	CSARDLATIDEKLFF
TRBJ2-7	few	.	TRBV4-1	TGCGCCAGCAGCCAAGGTAGCAAGGGCTCCTACGAGCAGTACTTC	CASSQGSKGSYEQYF
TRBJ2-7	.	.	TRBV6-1	TGTGCCAGCAGTGATATCAGGAGGTCCTACGAGCAGTACTTC	CASSDIRRSYEQYF
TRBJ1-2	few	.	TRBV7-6	TGTGCCAGCAGCTCCCCCGGGGGGAATGGCTACACCTTC	CASSSPGGNGYTF